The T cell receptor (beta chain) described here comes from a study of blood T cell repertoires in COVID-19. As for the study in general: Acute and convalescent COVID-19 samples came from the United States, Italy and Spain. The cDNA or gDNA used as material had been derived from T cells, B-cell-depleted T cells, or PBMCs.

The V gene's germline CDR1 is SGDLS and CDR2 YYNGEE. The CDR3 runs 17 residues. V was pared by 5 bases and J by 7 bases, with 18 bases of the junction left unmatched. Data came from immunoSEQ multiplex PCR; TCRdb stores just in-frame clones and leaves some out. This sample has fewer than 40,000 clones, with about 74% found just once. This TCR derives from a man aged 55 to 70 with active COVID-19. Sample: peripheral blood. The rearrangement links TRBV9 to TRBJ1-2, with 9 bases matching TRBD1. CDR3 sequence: CASRPLVGTGNNSGYTF. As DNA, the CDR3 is TGTGCCAGCAGACCATTAGTGGGGACAGGGAACAACAGTGGCTACACCTTC. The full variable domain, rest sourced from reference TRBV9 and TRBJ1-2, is DSGVTQTPKHLITATGQRVTLRCSPRSGDLSVYWYQQSLDQGLQFLIQYYNGEERAKGNILERFSAQQFPDLHSELNLSSLELGDSALYFCASRPLVGTGNNSGYTFGSGTRLTVV.